This T cell receptor (beta chain) came from a study of follicular helper T cells after annual influenza vaccination (dated by TCRdb to between 2016 and 2019). Broadly, across the study: After each seasonal influenza vaccination, blood was collected on days 0, 7 and 28. Some subjects were followed across successive annual vaccinations spanning the 2013-2014, 2014-2015 and 2015-2016 seasons to study recall of cTfh clones. One week after vaccination, a second recruited cohort of approximately 11 subjects (Table S1) displayed a similar ICOS+CD38+ cTfh response. Multi-year samples were obtained from roughly 6 subjects, with two vaccination seasons covered for four subjects and three seasons covered for two subjects. Samples from 2013-2014 were cryopreserved, whereas samples from about 2015 were processed immediately after collection. General study outcomes and caveats: ICOS+CD38+ cTfh clonality correlated with the frequency of that population, and its change correlated with the change in circulating plasmablast frequency. Rare clonotypes could not be sampled because productive TCRB sequences were recovered from only about 10-21% of the analyzed cells. With successive annual vaccinations, a recurrent oligoclonal ICOS+CD38+ cTfh response was recalled, and this response contained tetramer and AIM influenza-specific clonotypes. Day 7 ICOS+CD38+ clones were most often found later in ICOS-CD38- cTfh, suggesting that subset may serve as a memory reservoir.

Inclusive of the bounding cysteine and phenylalanine, the CDR3 is 15 residues long. Here the CDR3 DNA is all that survives: 45 bases in frame from base 1. V is pruned by 4 bases and J by 5 bases, leaving 6 bases of the junction without a gene match. For CDR1 and CDR2, the germline V gene (reference sequence) lists LNHDA and SQIVND. Libraries were made using the immunoSEQ multiplex PCR assay. Adaptive Biotechnologies handled the TCRB amplification, library preparation, sequencing and preliminary bioinformatics at Survey level resolution. For TCRB sequencing, genomic DNA from the sorted cTfh populations was amplified by multiplex PCR. In the source study's methods: In R, clonality was calculated as 1 minus the normalized Shannon entropy, and the Gini index was computed using the R package ineq. The overlap score was defined as the summed counts of shared sequences divided by the total counts of all sequences in both compared samples. Significance of shared clonotypes was assessed by Fisher's exact test, with a theoretical repertoire of 10^7 TCRB sequences assumed. Not all clones reach the TCRdb copy of this immuneACCESS table, which keeps in-frame sequences only. Checked studies attribute under half of the gap to unresolved V genes and leave the rest unexplained. V, J and clone size are taken as reported in that table, and D and trimming were inferred from the DNA itself. The sample yields 9,400 or so clones; 70% to 85% were counted once. Over 1.5% of the sample belongs to the ten largest clones.

This clone was counted only a few times. Its recognized antigen is unknown. The sample holds no much larger clone one base away, and base qualities are not on file. In the paper's terms, the time point label means: 2015-2016 season, pre-vaccination. TCRB sequencing was used to follow sorted CD4 subsets from the blood of adults before and after they were given the seasonal inactivated influenza vaccine (Fluvarix). To be eligible, subjects had to live in the community and must not have received influenza vaccine in the previous 6 months. Exclusions included influenza vaccine contraindications, substance abuse, HIV/AIDS, active malignancy, immunomodulatory medication and active illness such as respiratory infection. Between about 35 and 110 mL of blood was sampled per time point. Circulating Tfh were defined as non-naive CD4+CXCR5+PD-1+ cells, and these cells were sorted into ICOS+CD38+ and ICOS-CD38- fractions. Either Ficoll-Paque PLUS or SepMate separation was used to isolate PBMC. Before DNA extraction, cell subsets were sorted from PBMC on a BD FACS Aria.

The source material was CXCR5+ CD38- circulating T follicular helper cells from blood, sampled on the day of influenza vaccination. The cell subset or site tag for this specimen amounts to: circulating Tfh, non-naive CD4+CXCR5+PD-1+ (ICOS+CD38+ or ICOS-CD38-). The chain links TRBV19 with TRBJ2-1; 9 bases in the junction line up with TRBD1. The origin of this receptor is an adult who received the influenza vaccine. The CDR3 protein is CASSTRQGVDNEQFF. The DNA is TGTGCCAGTAGTACCAGACAGGGGGTTGACAATGAGCAGTTCTTC.